This T cell receptor beta chain stems from a study of blood T cell repertoires in COVID-19. Germline lookup yields CDR1 KGHSH and CDR2 LQKENI. The CDR3 runs to 17 residues. The V and J ends lost 6 bases and 3 bases, in that order; junction bases with no gene match: 13. The protocol was immunoSEQ multiplex PCR, while the TCRdb copy is restricted to in-frame clones and leaves out a portion. The sample records about 330,000 clones, around 87% being singletons. Participants were aged about 18 to 90 years, lived in about 26 US areas, and enrolled virtually. The source is a woman aged 25-40 years who had recovered from COVID-19. The sequencing input was PBMCs or T cells enriched from blood (not recorded which). The rearrangement links TRBV18 to TRBJ2-1; 8 bases map to TRBD1. Here the CDR3 reads CASSSRGTGILYNEQFF. Here the CDR3 DNA reads TGTGCCAGCTCTAGCAGAGGGACAGGAATCCTCTACAATGAGCAGTTCTTC.